This TCR beta chain appears in the sequencing data of a study of molecular identifiers for immune sequencing clone quantification (dated by TCRdb to 2017 to 2018). In the study overall: In a replicate experiment, RNA from around 20,000 or 100,000 naive CD8 T cells was split into five aliquots, four of which were sequenced. This methods study used CD8 T cells to benchmark TCR RNA copy counting and molecular-identifier clustering-based TCR repertoire sequencing (MIDCIRS).

Libraries of naive CD8 T cells were built from anywhere between about 19,000 and 1,100,000 sorted cells, with 10%, 30% or 50% of the purified RNA used. On a BD FACSAria II, naive CD8 T cells were FACS-sorted as CD8+CD4-CCR7+CD45RA+ and collected into RLT Plus buffer. To test detection sensitivity, Jurkat RNA equivalent to more than eight TCR copies was spiked into samples of about 18,000-1,000,000 naive CD8 T cells. CD8 T cells were enriched using RosetteSep CD8+ T Cell Enrichment Cocktail and Ficoll-Paque, and the enriched cells then underwent ACK red cell lysis. The investigation overall reported the following: In CMV-specific effector cells, over 97% of molecules were held by clones above 20 RNA copies, whereas under 1% of molecules were held by such clones in naive cells. Spiked-in Jurkat TCR RNA (approximately 9 copies' worth), which is not part of the donor repertoire, was contained in the naive libraries. Modeling gave approximately 3 recovered TCR RNA copies per cell versus about 10 by digital PCR, implying 25% to 30% capture efficiency. When barcode sub-clustering was not used, chimeric consensus sequences inflated TCR diversity, with chimeras reaching as high as 47%. Identical TCR molecules sharing a barcode could cause highly expanded clone sizes to be underestimated. Spiked-in Jurkat TCR RNA equivalent to a single cell was reported to be detectable even among approximately 1 million naive CD8 T cells.

As to this clonotype: Its target antigen remains unknown. Base qualities are not provided; no much larger clone lies one nucleotide away.

Taken from the germline V gene, the CDR1 and CDR2 loops are MNHNS and SASEGT. Germline trimming: 5 bases from V, 6 bases from J; junction bases outside gene matches: 4. The CDR3 spans 13 residues, from the cysteine through the phenylalanine. Only the CDR3 portion is preserved as DNA: 39 bases, with reading frame beginning at the first base. Library preparation was by PCR. Sequencer: NextSeq 500. Preparation of bulk TCR libraries followed a previously described approach, with the TCR primers listed in Table S5. Total RNA was purified with the Qiagen AllPrep DNA/RNA kit. Reads from multiple sequencing runs of the same library were pooled before analysis. The published analysis was carried out like this. Reads were retained only if the reads had an exact TCR constant sequence, and the retained reads were trimmed to 150 nt and grouped according to their 12-nt molecular barcodes. Reads inside each barcode group were sub-clustered using a 15% Levenshtein threshold, and a quality-weighted consensus sequence was constructed for each RNA molecule. Non-functional sequences were discarded, and so were lower-count sequences lying one edit away from another sequence. Based on fitting two negative binomial distributions, any barcode sub-cluster with under 20% of the maximum read count was discarded. In-frame beta chains were kept once TCRdb had trimmed the public reads at Q25 with fastp and called clones with MiXCR. Duplicate CDR3 protein sequences are folded into a single record with the most common DNA and genes. The V and J calls come from TCRdb's annotation, not from the publication. The sample yields about 330,000 distinct CDR3 sequences; roughly a quarter were counted once. 0.74% of the sample rests with the top ten.

Input material: naive CD8+ T cells from blood, with Jurkat cell RNA spiked in. Taken with the paper, the label for cell subset or site translates to: FACS-sorted CD8+CD4-CCR7+CD45RA+ naive T cells. This sequence was found in a human donor in good health. Some libraries in this study had Jurkat cell RNA spiked in. The chain was built from TRBV6-1 and TRBJ2-7; TRBD2 lines up with 10 middle nucleotides. The bases read TGTGCCAGCAGTCCGGGACTAGCGTGCGAGCAGTACTTC. This yields the protein CASSPGLACEQYF.